This is a list of T cell receptor beta chains from one sample in a study of blood T cells in healthy people across ages. TCRdb itself ran the 5' RACE reads through MiXCR, one entry per CDR3 protein. The sample lists about 730,000 distinct CDR3 sequences, around 40% seen once, with 20% to 25% in the top ten. The sequenced sample was blood. The origin of the receptors is a woman aged 60-75 years in good health. The CDR3 runs from the conserved cysteine through the conserved F or W. A D gene is named only where the DNA matches it firmly. Clone size appears in some rows only: once, few, many, or a class for an expanded clone.

J | D | length | V | size | CDR3 | DNA
TRBJ2-7 | TRBD1 | 17 | TRBV6-7 | - | CASSYSRVPGTGYEQYF | TGTGCCAGCAGTTACTCGAGAGTCCCCGGGACAGGCTACGAGCAGTACTTC
TRBJ2-5 | - | 14 | TRBV10-3 | - | CAKQGILSLCEQYF | TGTGCCAAGCAGGGGATACTCTCGCTCTGTGAGCAGTACTTC
TRBJ1-2 | - | 16 | TRBV3-1 | - | CASSQGGSGLLYGYTF | TGTGCCAGCAGCCAAGGAGGGTCAGGCCTGCTCTATGGCTACACCTTC
TRBJ2-6 | - | 14 | TRBV7-3 | once | CASSFPGGANVLTF | TGTGCCAGCAGCTTCCCCGGGGGGGCCAACGTCCTGACTTTC
TRBJ2-7 | - | 14 | TRBV28 | - | CASSETLQGNEQYF | TGTGCCAGCAGCGAGACCCTCCAAGGCAATGAGCAGTACTTC
TRBJ2-6 | - | 15 | TRBV14 | - | CASSQSRAGANVLTF | TGTGCCAGCAGCCAATCGCGGGCTGGGGCCAACGTCCTGACTTTC
TRBJ2-1 | TRBD2 | 18 | TRBV20-1 | - | CSATRLAGGGRLYDEQFF | TGCAGTGCCACCCGGCTAGCGGGAGGGGGTCGGTTGTACGATGAGCAGTTCTTC
TRBJ1-4 | - | 16 | TRBV15 | - | CATSRDLEAIGEKLFF | TGTGCCACCAGCAGAGATCTCGAAGCTATCGGCGAAAAACTGTTTTTT
TRBJ2-7 | TRBD2 | 15 | TRBV3-1 | few | CASSLDPGGPYEQYF | TGTGCCAGCAGCTTAGATCCGGGAGGGCCTTACGAGCAGTACTTC
TRBJ2-5 | - | 10 | TRBV20-1 | - | CSASKNEQYF | TGCAGTGCGTCGAAGAATGAGCAGTACTTC
TRBJ2-7 | - | 15 | TRBV19 | - | CASTPRGRGSYEQYF | TGTGCCAGTACCCCCAGAGGGCGAGGCTCCTACGAGCAGTACTTC
TRBJ2-7 | TRBD1 | 13 | TRBV20-1 | - | CSAPGTGGYEQYF | TGCAGTGCTCCCGGGACAGGGGGATACGAGCAGTACTTC
TRBJ2-7 | TRBD1 | 14 | TRBV28 | few | CASRTGGNTYEQYF | TGTGCCAGCAGGACAGGGGGCAACACTTACGAGCAGTACTTC
TRBJ1-2 | TRBD1 | 14 | TRBV5-1 | few | CASSLAGGGYGYTF | TGCGCCAGCAGCTTGGCAGGGGGCGGCTATGGCTACACCTTC
TRBJ2-1 | TRBD2 | 22 | TRBV20-1 | - | CSVLVASGAQLNKVSSYNEQFF | TGCAGTGTTTTGGTGGCTAGCGGGGCCCAACTAAACAAAGTTAGCTCCTACAATGAGCAGTTCTTC
TRBJ2-3 | - | 15 | TRBV28 | - | CASSLRRSTTDTQYF | TGTGCCAGCAGTTTACGGCGGAGCACCACAGATACGCAGTATTTT
TRBJ2-5 | TRBD1 | 16 | TRBV3-1 | - | CASSQGPGVGQETQYF | TGTGCCAGCAGCCAAGGCCCAGGCGTGGGACAGGAGACCCAGTACTTC
TRBJ2-7 | TRBD2 | 15 | TRBV7-2 | - | CASSLASSGGYEQYF | TGTGCCAGCAGCTTAGCTTCTAGCGGGGGTTACGAGCAGTACTTC
TRBJ2-3 | TRBD2 | 15 | TRBV12-3/TRBV12-4 | - | CASSPPGLEVYTQYF | TGTGCCAGCAGTCCCCCGGGACTAGAGGTGTATACGCAGTATTTT
TRBJ1-2 | - | 12 | TRBV7-9 | few | CASSLLEWTYTF | TGTGCCAGCAGCTTACTAGAGTGGACCTACACCTTC
TRBJ1-1 | - | 14 | TRBV7-9 | few | CASSSPDRNTEAFF | TGTGCCAGCAGCTCCCCGGACAGGAACACTGAAGCTTTCTTT
TRBJ2-5 | - | 13 | TRBV5-1 | - | CAGSLAQRSVQYF | TGCGCCGGCAGCTTGGCCCAGAGATCCGTGCAGTACTTC
TRBJ2-1 | - | 17 | TRBV4-3 | few | CASSQDRIGWSGIEQFF | TGCGCCAGCAGCCAAGATCGGATCGGGTGGTCAGGGATCGAGCAGTTCTTC
TRBJ2-7 | - | 13 | TRBV6-5 | - | CASSGGLPYELYF | TGTGCCAGCAGTGGCGGACTTCCCTACGAGCTGTACTTC
TRBJ2-5 | - | 13 | TRBV11-2 | - | CASSLMDQETQYF | TGTGCCAGCAGCTTAATGGACCAAGAGACCCAGTACTTC
TRBJ1-2 | - | 14 | TRBV7-2 | - | CASIPLGAGYGYTF | TGTGCCAGCATCCCCCTGGGGGCCGGCTATGGCTACACCTTC
TRBJ1-2 | - | 14 | TRBV9 | many | CASSTVGGRGGYTF | TGTGCCAGCAGCACCGTCGGGGGGAGAGGTGGCTACACCTTC
TRBJ2-5 | TRBD1 | 14 | TRBV5-1 | - | CASSIQGSQETQYF | TGCGCCAGCAGCATACAGGGGAGCCAAGAGACCCAGTACTTC
TRBJ1-5 | - | 14 | TRBV7-9 | few | CASRLDGRHQPQHF | TGTGCCAGCAGATTGGACGGTCGTCATCAGCCCCAGCATTTT
TRBJ2-4 | - | 11 | TRBV20-1 | many | CSARDRNIQYF | TGCAGTGCTAGAGATCGGAACATTCAGTACTTC
TRBJ2-4 | TRBD1 | 14 | TRBV29-1 | many | CSVGAGQAALERYF | TGCAGCGTTGGGGCAGGACAGGCGGCCCTAGAACGGTACTTC
TRBJ2-3 | - | 11 | TRBV5-1 | few | CASTREYTQYF | TGCGCCAGCACCCGGGAATATACGCAGTATTTT
TRBJ2-7 | TRBD2 | 15 | TRBV7-9 | - | CASSLLAGGPHEQYF | TGTGCCAGCAGCTTATTAGCGGGGGGGCCCCACGAGCAGTACTTC
TRBJ2-5 | TRBD1 | 15 | TRBV9 | many | CASSPRTGGVETQYF | TGTGCCAGCAGCCCCAGGACAGGGGGCGTGGAGACCCAGTACTTC
TRBJ2-7 | TRBD1 | 14 | TRBV28 | - | CASSPGQAPYEQYF | TGTGCCAGCAGTCCCGGACAGGCCCCCTACGAGCAGTACTTC
TRBJ2-5 | - | 14 | TRBV20-1 | - | CSARVGQPQETQYF | TGCAGTGCTAGAGTCGGACAGCCTCAAGAGACCCAGTACTTC
TRBJ2-7 | - | 14 | TRBV20-1 | - | CSASPPAGSYEQYF | TGCAGTGCTAGTCCCCCTGCGGGCTCCTACGAGCAGTACTTC
TRBJ2-3 | TRBD1 | 16 | TRBV24-1 | - | CATSDPGTGKTDTQYF | TGTGCCACCAGTGACCCCGGGACAGGTAAAACAGATACGCAGTATTTT
TRBJ1-2 | - | 14 | TRBV6-6 | - | CASSYGGSGYGYTF | TGTGCCAGCAGTTATGGGGGCTCAGGCTATGGCTACACCTTC
TRBJ2-5 | - | 16 | TRBV14 | - | CASSQEGRYPQETQYF | TGTGCCAGCAGCCAAGAAGGGCGGTACCCTCAAGAGACCCAGTACTTC
TRBJ1-4 | - | 12 | TRBV29-1 | few | CSVAEGVEKLFF | TGCAGCGTTGCGGAAGGGGTTGAAAAACTGTTTTTT
TRBJ2-5 | - | 14 | TRBV7-2 | - | CASRPGQLQEAQYF | TGTGCCAGCAGACCCGGACAGTTACAAGAGGCCCAGTACTTC
TRBJ2-7 | TRBD1 | 13 | TRBV20-1 | - | CSARVDRVGEQYF | TGCAGTGCTAGGGTGGACAGGGTGGGGGAGCAGTACTTC
TRBJ1-1 | - | 16 | TRBV18 | - | CASSPPRVGVATEAFF | TGTGCCAGCTCACCACCGAGAGTCGGGGTGGCCACTGAAGCTTTCTTT
TRBJ1-1 | TRBD1 | 13 | TRBV29-1 | - | CSVYGTGNTEAFF | TGCAGCGTCTACGGGACAGGGAACACTGAAGCTTTCTTT
TRBJ2-7 | - | 15 | TRBV7-2 | - | CASSLEGVGSYEQYF | TGTGCCAGCAGCTTAGAGGGTGTTGGCAGCTACGAGCAGTACTTC
TRBJ2-7 | - | 13 | TRBV28 | - | CASSLRVLSEQYF | TGTGCCAGCAGTTTAAGGGTACTAAGCGAGCAGTACTTC